Each of the 5 T cell receptor beta chains below was sequenced from the same sample in a study of blood T cell repertoires in COVID-19. Clones were read by immunoSEQ multiplex PCR, and TCRdb kept only the in-frame ones, dropping some. The sample has around 97,000 clones; nearly 90% are singletons. Material: peripheral blood. Every receptor here comes from a man aged 50 to 60 in a cohort sampled during active COVID-19.

This chain connects TRBV5-5 to TRBJ2-3; 7 nucleotides line up with TRBD1. The CDR3 contains 16 residues. V shed 1 base and J 6 bases; nucleotides not matched to a gene: 11. Looked up from germline, CDR1 is SGHKS and CDR2 is YYEKEE (reference sequence). The CDR3 protein is CASSLLDRPQADTQYF. The CDR3, as DNA: TGTGCCAGCAGCTTGTTGGACAGGCCCCAGGCTGATACGCAGTATTTT.

This chain links TRBV12-3 or TRBV12-4 with TRBJ2-3; no clear D. V was clipped by 5 bases and J by 6 bases, with 12 bases between them. This CDR3 comprises 13 residues. DNA for the CDR3: TGTGCCAGCAGTGGGTCTATCGGGGATACGCAGTATTTT. Translating it yields CASSGSIGDTQYF.

This clone was detected only once. The genes are TRBV5-1 and TRBJ2-5; 10 bases align to TRBD1. The CDR3 sequence is 15 residues long. The V gene end was trimmed by 4 bases and the J gene end by 4 bases; junction bases not matched to a gene: 7. CDR1 SGHRS and CDR2 YFSETQ come from the germline V gene. The CDR3 nucleotides read TGCGCCAGCAGCCTGGGACAGGGGATGGGAGAGACCCAGTACTTC. Translating it yields CASSLGQGMGETQYF.

The CDR3 nucleotides read TGTGCCAGTATGCCCCCTAGGGCCTCCGGGGGGGAAAAACTGTTTTTT. Its protein is CASMPPRASGGEKLFF. J is TRBJ1-4 and V is TRBV19; TRBD1 is a possible D gene (5 bases). V shed 7 bases and J shed 8 bases, with 23 bases lying between them. This CDR3 spans 16 amino acids. The germline gives CDR1 LNHDA, CDR2 SQIVND (reference sequence).

The chain couples TRBV28 to TRBJ1-6; 7 bases are a match to TRBD1. Unmatched junction bases numbered 9, after V lost 5 bases and J lost 8 bases. Germline CDR1 and CDR2: MDHEN and SYDVKM. The CDR3 runs to 15 residues. CDR3 in amino acids: CASSRVDRDDSPLHF. For the CDR3, the DNA is TGTGCCAGCAGTAGGGTTGACAGGGATGATTCACCCCTCCACTTT.